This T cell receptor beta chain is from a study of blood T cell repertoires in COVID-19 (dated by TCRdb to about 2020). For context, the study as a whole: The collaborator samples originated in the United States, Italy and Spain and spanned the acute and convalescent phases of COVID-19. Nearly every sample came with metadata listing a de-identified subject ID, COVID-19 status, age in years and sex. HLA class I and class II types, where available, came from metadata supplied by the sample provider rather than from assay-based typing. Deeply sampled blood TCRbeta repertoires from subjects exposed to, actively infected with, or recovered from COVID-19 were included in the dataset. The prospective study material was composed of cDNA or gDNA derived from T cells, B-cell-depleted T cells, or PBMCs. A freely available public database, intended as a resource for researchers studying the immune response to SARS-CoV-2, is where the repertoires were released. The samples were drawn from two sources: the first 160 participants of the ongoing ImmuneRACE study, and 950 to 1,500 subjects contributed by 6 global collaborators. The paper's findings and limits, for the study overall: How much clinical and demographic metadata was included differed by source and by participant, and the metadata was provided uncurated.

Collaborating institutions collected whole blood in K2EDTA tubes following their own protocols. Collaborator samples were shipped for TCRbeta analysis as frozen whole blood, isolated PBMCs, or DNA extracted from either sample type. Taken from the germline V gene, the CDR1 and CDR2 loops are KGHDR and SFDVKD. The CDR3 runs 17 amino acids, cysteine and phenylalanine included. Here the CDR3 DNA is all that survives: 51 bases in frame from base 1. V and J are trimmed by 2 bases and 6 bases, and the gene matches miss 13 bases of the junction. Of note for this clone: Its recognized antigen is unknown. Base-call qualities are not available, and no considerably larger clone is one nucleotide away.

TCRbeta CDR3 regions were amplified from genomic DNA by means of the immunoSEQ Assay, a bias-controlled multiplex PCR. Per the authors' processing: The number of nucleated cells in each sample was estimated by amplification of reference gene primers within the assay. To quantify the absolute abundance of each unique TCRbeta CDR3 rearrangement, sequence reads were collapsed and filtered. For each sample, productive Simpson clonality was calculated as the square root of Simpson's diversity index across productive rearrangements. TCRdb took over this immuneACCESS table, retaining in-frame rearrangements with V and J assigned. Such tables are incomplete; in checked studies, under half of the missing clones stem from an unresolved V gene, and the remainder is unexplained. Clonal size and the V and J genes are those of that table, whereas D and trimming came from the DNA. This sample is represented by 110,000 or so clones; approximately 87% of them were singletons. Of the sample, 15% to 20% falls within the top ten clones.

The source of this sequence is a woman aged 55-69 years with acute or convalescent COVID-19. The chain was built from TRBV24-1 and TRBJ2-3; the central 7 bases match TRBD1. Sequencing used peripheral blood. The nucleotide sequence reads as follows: TGTGCCACCAGTGATTCAGCCCCCTCGACAGGGCCCGATACGCAGTATTTT. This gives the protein CATSDSAPSTGPDTQYF.